This T cell receptor beta chain was sequenced during a study of beta chain features in type 1 diabetes. Points from the study as a whole: There was a moderate but significant shortening of TCRB CDR3s in all four CD4+ subsets of Type 1 diabetes patients.

With regard to this clone: The antigen remains unidentified. Other DNA sequences within the sample encode an identical CDR3.

Since all of the isolated RNA was reverse transcribed, expressed TCRB transcripts were what got sequenced. Some clones are missing from TCRdb's copy, which holds only in-frame ones; the method was immunoSEQ multiplex PCR. The sample records 250,000 to 300,000 clones, roughly 13% being singletons. Donors underwent one heparinised blood draw, around 100 mL on average. V lost 1 base, J lost 0 bases, and 8 bases lay in between. Germline V gene sequence: CDR1 SGDLS, CDR2 YYNGEE. The CDR3 runs 15 residues. The TCR sequence derives from a man aged 25 to 40 with type 1 diabetes. What was sequenced was naive CD4+ T cells from blood. This chain links TRBV9 with TRBJ2-1; tentative D call: TRBD2 (6 bases). The CDR3 reads CASSVIGSSYNEQFF. In nucleotides, the CDR3 is TGTGCCAGCAGCGTAATCGGGAGCTCCTACAATGAGCAGTTCTTC.